Each of the 2 T cell receptor beta chains below was sequenced from the same sample in a study of blood T cells in healthy people across ages. Sample-barcoded 5' priming and a J-beta primer mix drove a second PCR of roughly 6 to 12 cycles. TCRdb recomputed calls from the 5' RACE reads with MiXCR, one row per CDR3 protein. The table includes around 1,800,000 distinct CDR3 sequences, about two fifths detected once. Input material: blood. These receptors were obtained from a human donor in good health.

This clonotype was counted only a few times. The V gene is TRBV6-2 or TRBV6-3, the J gene TRBJ2-7; 8 bases align to TRBD1. The germline gives CDR1 MNHEY, CDR2 SVGEGT. The V gene end was trimmed by 0 bases and the J gene end by 4 bases; junction bases not matched to a gene: 20. CDR3 length equals 20 residues. CDR3: CASSYSGDRFTGSYLYEQYF. The CDR3 bases are TGTGCCAGCAGTTACTCGGGGGACAGGTTCACTGGATCATACCTTTACGAGCAGTACTTC.

The chain has TRBV19 and TRBJ1-3; D is unresolved. CDR3 size: 11 residues. Germline assignment: CDR1 LNHDA and CDR2 SQIVND (reference sequence). The chain's CDR3 is CSSGTGNTIYF. Written as DNA, the CDR3 is TGTTCTTCGGGAACTGGAAACACCATATATTTT.